This T cell receptor beta chain appears in the sequencing data of a study of breast tumors, draining lymph nodes, adjacent tissues (dated by TCRdb to 2016 to 2017). For the wider study: Breast cancer patients provided tumor, adjacent nontumor tissue and axillary lymph nodes, and the study compared the TCR beta repertoires across these three sources. The study aimed to assess the relationships and possible T-cell exchange between tumor, surrounding tissue and draining lymph node repertoires in human breast cancer. Paper-wide results and their limitations: Tumors showed preferential V and J gene usage, and their T-cell repertoire diversity fell below that of lymph nodes yet above that of nontumor tissue. The data were judged consistent with most tumor T cells deriving from the lymph node and then expanding within tumor tissue. The similarity between tumor and nontumor tissue repertoires was significantly greater in luminal-like breast cancer than in basal-like breast cancer. The study presented the conclusion that tumor T cells originate in lymph nodes as consistent with a hypothesis, not as something directly demonstrated.

TCRdb names Illumina HiSeq 2000 as the instrument used. TCR beta chain libraries were generated through multiplex PCR amplification. The amplified TCR beta chain products were analyzed by high-throughput sequencing. The public reads were reanalyzed by TCRdb: fastp trimming at Q25, MiXCR alignment, in-frame beta chains only. Rows are combined by CDR3 protein, so each entry shows the most common genes and DNA. A total of approximately 210,000 distinct CDR3 sequences appear in this sample, less than 35% of them only once. Jointly, the top ten make up approximately 3.6% of the sample. The axillary draining lymph nodes of breast cancer patients were the source of the lymph node samples. Turning to this clonotype: Its recognized antigen is unknown. It has no much larger one-base neighbor in the sample; base qualities were not kept.

This TCR derives from a female donor with breast cancer. Some clones in this sample may be carry-over from other donors' samples. Sequenced: axillary lymph node tissue.

The CDR3 is CASTQTGAKTDTQYF. The bases are TGTGCCAGTACTCAGACAGGGGCGAAGACAGATACGCAGTATTTT. This chain joins TRBV6-5 to TRBJ2-3; TRBD1 lines up with 8 middle nucleotides. Taken from the germline V gene, the CDR1 and CDR2 loops are MNHEY and SVGAGI. For this chain, trimming is 9 bases at the V end and 3 bases at the J end, and the number of junction bases without a gene match is 11. From the cysteine up to the phenylalanine, the CDR3 has a length of 15 residues. The DNA shown is the 45-base CDR3, in frame from base 1.